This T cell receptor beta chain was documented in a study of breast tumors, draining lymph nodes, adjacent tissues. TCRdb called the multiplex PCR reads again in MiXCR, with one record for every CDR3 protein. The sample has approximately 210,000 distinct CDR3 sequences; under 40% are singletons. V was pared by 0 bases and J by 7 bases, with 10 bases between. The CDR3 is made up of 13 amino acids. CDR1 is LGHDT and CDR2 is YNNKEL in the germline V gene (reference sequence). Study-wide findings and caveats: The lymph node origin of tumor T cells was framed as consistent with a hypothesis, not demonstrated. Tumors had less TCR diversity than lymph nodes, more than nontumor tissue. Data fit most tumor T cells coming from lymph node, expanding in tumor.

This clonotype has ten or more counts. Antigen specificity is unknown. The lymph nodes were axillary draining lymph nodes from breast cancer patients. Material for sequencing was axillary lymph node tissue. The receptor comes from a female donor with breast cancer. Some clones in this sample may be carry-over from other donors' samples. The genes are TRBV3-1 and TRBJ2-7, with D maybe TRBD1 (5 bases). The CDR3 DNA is TGTGCCAGCAGCCAAGAGGGGCTAAGAGAGCAGTACTTC. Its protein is CASSQEGLREQYF.